This T cell receptor (beta chain) was documented in a study of cytomegalovirus exposure and HLA in healthy donors. In the PCR, 60 Vbeta and 13 Jbeta primers were used. Clones were sequenced by immunoSEQ multiplex PCR, and TCRdb holds only the in-frame ones, with some missing. This sample contains about 46,000 clones. The germline gives CDR1 MNHNS, CDR2 SASEGT. The CDR3 is 14 amino acids. The junction had 11 bases not matched to a gene; V was cut back by 6 bases and J by 6 bases. The V and J genes are TRBV6-1 and TRBJ2-7, with 7 bases matching TRBD1. The receptor was derived from a woman aged 40 to 55 in good health and CMV-seronegative. Sequencing was done on a sample of PBMCs. The chain's CDR3 is CASRIDRDIGEQYF. As DNA, the CDR3 is TGTGCCAGCAGGATCGACAGGGATATCGGCGAGCAGTACTTC.